This TCR beta chain is drawn from a study of response to subunit inactivated influenza vaccine. General observations from the study: T cells newly recruited by each seasonal influenza vaccination are few, the authors suggested.

TCRdb analysed the RT-PCR reads with MiXCR anew, one entry per CDR3 protein. The repertoire holds around 760,000 distinct CDR3 sequences, with around 14% as singletons. This clonotype was detected only a few times. Its antigen remains unknown. A much larger clone is a single base away; this may be a read error. The CDR3 totals 13 residues. Per the germline V gene, CDR1 is ENHRY and CDR2 is SYGVKD. V shed 3 bases and J shed 4 bases, with 9 bases lying between them. The V and J genes are TRBV10-3 and TRBJ2-5, with D perhaps assigned TRBD1 or TRBD2 (6 bases each). This receptor was obtained from a man aged 45-60 years who received an inactivated influenza vaccine. The sequences come from PBMCs from blood, collected 14 to 15 days before vaccination. DNA for the CDR3: TGTGCCATCAGTGATGGGGGGCCAGAGACCCAGTACTTC. Translated, it gives CAISDGGPETQYF.